This T cell receptor (beta chain) was identified in a study of T cell repertoires in cytomegalovirus infection. Study details: Evidence of both CMV infection and a matching HLA type came from public TCR beta signatures.

TCRdb re-called the reads through MiXCR, storing one row per CDR3 protein. This table holds about 180,000 distinct CDR3 sequences, approximately 18% found once. As concerns this clonotype: Its antigen remains unknown.

Findings and limits, study-wide: HLA-C-restricted TCR beta clonotypes specific for CMV led the ex vivo response. There were carriers of CMV plus the relevant HLA, and cumulative public TCR beta family frequency identified them.

The germline gives CDR1 SEHNR, CDR2 FQNEAQ (reference sequence). With 1 base clipped from V and 4 bases from J, the junction kept 5 bases outside the gene matches. CDR3 length: 16 residues. J is TRBJ1-1 and V is TRBV7-9, with 11 bases fitting TRBD1. Sequenced material: CD8+ T cells from PBMCs. This TCR derives from a human donor in good health (CMV status not recorded). Some clones in this sample may be carry-over from other donors' samples. Written as DNA, the CDR3 is TGTGCCAGCAGCTTAGGAGGCGGGACAGGGGGCACTGAAGCTTTCTTT. Protein sequence: CASSLGGGTGGTEAFF.